The following is a T cell receptor (beta chain) sequence with its context. Germline V gives CDR1 SGHDN, CDR2 FVKESK. The CDR3 totals 15 residues. Trimming took 0 bases from V and 7 from J; bases not matched to a gene: 7. This sample is drawn from a study of blood T cell repertoires in COVID-19. Overall study: In each case, the material was cDNA or gDNA derived from T cells, B-cell-depleted T cells, or PBMCs.

Residents of 24 US areas, aged about 18 to 95 years, made up the participants. Participant-reported clinical history was the basis for cohort assignment. Generated by immunoSEQ multiplex PCR, the TCRdb table keeps only in-frame clones and is missing some. There are 250,000 to 350,000 clones in the sample; around 89% occur only once, and around 4.4% lies in the top ten. The TCR comes from a woman younger than 35 with acute COVID-19. The material sequenced was PBMCs or T cells enriched from blood (not recorded which). This chain links TRBV14 with TRBJ2-7; 9 bases line up with TRBD2. The CDR3 coding sequence is TGTGCCAGCAGCCAAGATCTGGGACTAGCCCTGGAGCAGTACTTC. Protein: CASSQDLGLALEQYF.